The 5 T cell receptor beta chains below come from one sample, sequenced in a study of T cells in Graves' hyperthyroidism and ophthalmopathy. Amplified regions were TCR beta CDR3 sequences from RNA transcripts. The primer set for the first-round RT-PCR of the TCR CDR3 was HTBI. TCRdb reprocessed the multiplex PCR reads via MiXCR and lists one record per CDR3 protein. This sample has some 600,000 distinct CDR3 sequences; about 14% occur once, and the top ten carry about 5.8%. The sample was blood. These TCRs come from a woman in her twenties or thirties with Graves' hyperthyroidism that later progressed to Graves' ophthalmopathy.

The sample holds a few counts of this clonotype. The V and J genes are TRBV10-1 and TRBJ2-7, with 10 bases lining up with TRBD2. The germline V gene encodes CDR1 WNHNN and CDR2 SYGVQD (reference sequence). The CDR3 is 14 amino acids. V gave up 4 bases and J gave up 8 bases; unmatched junction bases: 8. CDR3 sequence (DNA): TGCGCCAGCAGTGCTAGCGGGAGCCACGAGAAGCAGTACTTC. It encodes CASSASGSHEKQYF.

Notes on this clonotype: A much larger clone lies one base from this, so it may be a read error. The chain uses TRBV7-2 and TRBJ2-7, with TRBD1 identical over 11 bases. Looked up from germline, CDR1 is SGHTA and CDR2 is FQGNSA. There are 15 residues in the CDR3. The trim removed 1 base at V and 7 bases at J, leaving 6 bases unmatched. For the CDR3, the DNA is TGTGCCAGCAGCTTAGAGGGGACAGGGGGAAATGAGCAGTACTTC. Its protein product is CASSLEGTGGNEQYF.

At least ten counts were recorded for this clonotype. The chain links TRBV18 to TRBJ2-7, with D possibly being TRBD1 (6 bases). Looked up from germline, CDR1 is KGHSH and CDR2 is LQKENI. V lost 3 bases to trimming and J lost 5 bases, with 14 bases between them. There are 14 residues in the CDR3. Written as DNA, the CDR3 is TGTGCCAGCTCACCGTGGGACACCCTCGACGAGCAGTACTTC. It is translated as CASSPWDTLDEQYF.

This clonotype has at least ten counts. The CDR3 sequence: CASRGTGNGGQPQHF. DNA of the CDR3: TGTGCCAGCAGGGGGACAGGGAACGGAGGTCAGCCCCAGCATTTT. V usage is TRBV6-1 and J usage is TRBJ1-5; TRBD1 agrees at 9 bases. Germline V gives CDR1 MNHNS, CDR2 SASEGT. CDR3 length: 15 residues. J lost 6 bases, V lost 6 bases, and 9 bases had no gene match.

This clonotype was picked up many times. This sequence joins TRBV5-1 and TRBJ2-2; 9 nucleotides agree with TRBD1. Germline V gene sequence: CDR1 SGHRS, CDR2 YFSETQ. The CDR3 sequence is 19 residues long. Trimming removed 4 bases from V and 0 bases from J; junction bases left unmatched: 13. The CDR3 bases are TGCGCCAGCAGCCCCACTCCGACAGGGGGGTATCCGAACACCGGGGAGCTGTTTTTT. This codes for CASSPTPTGGYPNTGELFF.